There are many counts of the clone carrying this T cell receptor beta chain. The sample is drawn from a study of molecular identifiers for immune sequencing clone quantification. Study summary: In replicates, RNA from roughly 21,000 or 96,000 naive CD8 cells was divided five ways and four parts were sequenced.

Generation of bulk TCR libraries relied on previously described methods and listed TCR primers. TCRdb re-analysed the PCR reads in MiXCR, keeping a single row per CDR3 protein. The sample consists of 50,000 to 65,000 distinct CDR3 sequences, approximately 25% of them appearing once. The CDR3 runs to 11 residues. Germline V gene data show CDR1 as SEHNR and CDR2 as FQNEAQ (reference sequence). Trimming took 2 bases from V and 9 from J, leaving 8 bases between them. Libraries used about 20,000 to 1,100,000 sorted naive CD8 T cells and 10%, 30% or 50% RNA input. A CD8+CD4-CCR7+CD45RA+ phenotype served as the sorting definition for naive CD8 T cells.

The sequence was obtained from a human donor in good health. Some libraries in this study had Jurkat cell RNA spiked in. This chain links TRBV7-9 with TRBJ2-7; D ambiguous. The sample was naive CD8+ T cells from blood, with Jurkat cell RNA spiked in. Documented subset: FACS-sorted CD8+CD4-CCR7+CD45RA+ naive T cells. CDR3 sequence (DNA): TGTGCCAGCAGCTTAACGCTGGGGCAGTACTTC. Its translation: CASSLTLGQYF.